The 15 T cell receptor beta chains below were found in one sample sequenced in a study of blood T cells in healthy people across ages. Then a second PCR, running about 7 to 11 cycles, was carried out with a sample-barcoded 5' primer and a J-beta primer mix. TCRdb reprocessed the 5' RACE reads via MiXCR and lists one record per CDR3 protein. The repertoire holds 750,000 to 950,000 distinct CDR3 sequences, with approximately 55% as singletons. What was sequenced was blood. Every receptor here comes from a man older than 75 in good health.

The chain has TRBV9 and TRBJ2-7; D perhaps matches TRBD2 (6 bases). The V and J ends lost 3 bases and 3 bases respectively, with 13 bases between them. Per germline, CDR1 SGDLS and CDR2 YYNGEE. CDR3 length: 14 amino acids. CDR3 sequence (DNA): TGTGCCAGCAGCGCGCAGCTGGACTACTACGAGCAGTACTTC. Its translation: CASSAQLDYYEQYF.

This sequence joins TRBV20-1 and TRBJ2-5, with D perhaps TRBD1 or TRBD2 (6 bases each). Deletions cut 6 bases from V and 11 bases from J, with 25 bases between. Germline V lookup: CDR1 DFQATT, CDR2 SNEGSKA (reference sequence). This CDR3 region has 14 residues. CDR3 coding DNA: TGCAGTGCGCCCCCCCGCTGGGGGGCCGATGAGCAGTACTTC. This gives the protein CSAPPRWGADEQYF.

The CDR3 coding sequence is TGTGCCAGCAGCCGTAGGACTGTGGGAAATGAAAAACTGTTTTTT. As protein: CASSRRTVGNEKLFF. The rearrangement uses TRBV9 and TRBJ1-4; D is undetermined. In germline, CDR1 is SGDLS, CDR2 YYNGEE. V was shortened by 4 bases and J by 5 bases, with 15 bases between the two germline ends. This CDR3 contains 15 residues.

The CDR3 here is CASSFRTSLWAFF. The CDR3 DNA sequence: TGTGCCAGCAGTTTTCGCACCTCGCTGTGGGCTTTCTTT. The genes are TRBV12-3 or TRBV12-4 and TRBJ1-1; no reliable D call. Trimming removed 3 bases at V and 11 bases at J, with 16 bases between. This CDR3 comprises 13 residues.

In regard to this clonotype: One junction end does not reproduce the germline sequence, and a read error may be involved. The chain has TRBV11-2 and TRBJ1-1, with a tentative D call TRBD1 (5 bases). The germline CDR1 and CDR2 sequences are SGHAT and FQNNGV. CDR3 size: 15 residues. This CDR3 reads CASSLSPGLGTEAFF. The CDR3 nucleotides are TGCGCCAGCAGCTTATCCCCGGGGCTAGGGACTGAAGCTTTCTTT.

This clonotype appeared once. This chain uses TRBV7-2 with TRBJ1-2; a weak D match, TRBD1 (6 bases). This CDR3 contains 14 residues. V dropped 5 bases and J dropped 4 bases, with 14 bases sitting between them. Germline CDR1 SGHTA, CDR2 FQGNSA. CDR3 coding DNA: TGTGCCAGCAGCGTCAACAGGGTTAGCTATGGCTACACCTTC. Amino acids: CASSVNRVSYGYTF. The variable domain in full, with the rest retrieved from reference TRBV7-2 and TRBJ1-2, is GAGVSQSPSNKVTEKGKDVELRCDPISGHTALYWYRQSLGQGLEFLIYFQGNSAPDKSGLPSDRFSAERTGGSVSTLTIQRTQQEDSAVYLCASSVNRVSYGYTFGSGTRLTVV.

The rearrangement joins TRBV27 to TRBJ2-7; perhaps TRBD2 as D (7 bases). V was trimmed by 2 bases and J by 4 bases, leaving 21 bases between them. Germline CDR1 reads MNHEY; CDR2 reads SMNVEV (reference sequence). The CDR3 runs 17 residues. The CDR3 bases are TGTGCCAGCAGTTTAATGGGGGCCGGGGGGCAAATTTACGAGCAGTACTTC. This encodes CASSLMGAGGQIYEQYF.

This rearrangement joins TRBV10-3 to TRBJ1-2, with D unclear. Germline V gene lookup returns CDR1 ENHRY and CDR2 SYGVKD. The ends were cut back, 2 bases at V and 10 bases at J, with 11 bases in the middle. CDR3 length: 12 amino acids. CDR3 residues: CAISEAGSLYTF. CDR3 sequence (DNA): TGTGCCATCAGTGAGGCCGGTTCTCTCTACACCTTC.

This clonotype was seen more than once but under ten times. This sequence joins TRBV14 and TRBJ1-2, with no clear D. V shed 0 bases and J shed 8 bases, with 16 bases lying between them. Germline V gene lookup returns CDR1 SGHDN and CDR2 FVKESK. The CDR3 has 15 residues. The CDR3 protein is CASSQELVDTEGYTF. The CDR3 nucleotides are TGTGCCAGCAGCCAAGAGTTGGTTGACACGGAGGGCTACACCTTC.

J is TRBJ2-3 and V is TRBV6-6; 9 bases match TRBD1. Germline V gives CDR1 MNHNY, CDR2 SVGAGI (reference sequence). This CDR3 region has 14 residues. Trimming took 7 bases from V and 14 from J; bases not matched to a gene: 16. CDR3 sequence reads: CASNPTGGHRDAYF. The CDR3, as DNA: TGTGCCAGCAACCCGACAGGGGGACACAGAGACGCGTATTTT.

V is TRBV27 and J is TRBJ2-7; 7 positions match TRBD1. This CDR3 is 13 amino acids long. The germline V gene has CDR1 MNHEY and CDR2 SMNVEV (reference sequence). The junction had 6 bases not matched to a gene; V was cut back by 8 bases and J by 2 bases. CDR3 coding DNA: TGTGCCAGCTGGAAGGGGGCGACCTACGAGCAGTACTTC. It is translated as CASWKGATYEQYF.

The chain recombines TRBV20-1 with TRBJ2-4, with 7 bases aligning to TRBD1. The J call may be incorrect, as the DNA end agrees better with TRBJ2-5. Germline V gene lookup returns CDR1 DFQATT and CDR2 SNEGSKA (reference sequence). The CDR3 runs 16 residues. CDR3 protein: CSARKGQIDGDETQYF. The CDR3, as DNA: TGCAGTGCTAGAAAGGGACAGATAGATGGGGACGAGACCCAGTACTTC.

The chain uses TRBV5-1 and TRBJ2-1; 7 positions agree with TRBD1. J was trimmed by 4 bases and V by 4 bases; bases with no gene match: 11. The CDR3 length is 16 residues. Germline V lookup: CDR1 SGHRS, CDR2 YFSETQ. CDR3 protein: CASSPPGRGPYNEQFF. CDR3 DNA sequence: TGCGCCAGCAGCCCGCCCGGAAGGGGGCCTTACAATGAGCAGTTCTTC.

V is TRBV5-1 and J is TRBJ1-2, with D possibly TRBD1 on 5 matching bases. This CDR3 contains 14 residues. The ends were cut back, 1 base at V and 6 bases at J, with 13 bases in the middle. Germline assignment: CDR1 SGHRS and CDR2 YFSETQ. The CDR3 region is CASSLSWGLDGYTF. DNA for the CDR3: TGCGCCAGCAGCTTGAGTTGGGGCTTGGATGGCTACACCTTC. Complete variable domain (other parts from reference TRBV5-1 and TRBJ1-2): KAGVTQTPRYLIKTRGQQVTLSCSPISGHRSVSWYQQTPGQGLQFLFEYFSETQRNKGNFPGRFSGRQFSNSRSEMNVSTLELGDSALYLCASSLSWGLDGYTFGSGTRLTVV.

This chain connects TRBV5-1 to TRBJ2-1; 9 bases are shared with TRBD2. The better agreement between TRBJ2-7 and the DNA end casts doubt on the J call. This CDR3 has 17 residues. The V gene's germline CDR1 is SGHRS and CDR2 YFSETQ. The CDR3 loop is CASSTTSGRSSHNEQYF. The CDR3 DNA reads as TGCGCCAGCAGCACTACTAGCGGGCGTAGCTCCCACAATGAGCAGTACTTC.